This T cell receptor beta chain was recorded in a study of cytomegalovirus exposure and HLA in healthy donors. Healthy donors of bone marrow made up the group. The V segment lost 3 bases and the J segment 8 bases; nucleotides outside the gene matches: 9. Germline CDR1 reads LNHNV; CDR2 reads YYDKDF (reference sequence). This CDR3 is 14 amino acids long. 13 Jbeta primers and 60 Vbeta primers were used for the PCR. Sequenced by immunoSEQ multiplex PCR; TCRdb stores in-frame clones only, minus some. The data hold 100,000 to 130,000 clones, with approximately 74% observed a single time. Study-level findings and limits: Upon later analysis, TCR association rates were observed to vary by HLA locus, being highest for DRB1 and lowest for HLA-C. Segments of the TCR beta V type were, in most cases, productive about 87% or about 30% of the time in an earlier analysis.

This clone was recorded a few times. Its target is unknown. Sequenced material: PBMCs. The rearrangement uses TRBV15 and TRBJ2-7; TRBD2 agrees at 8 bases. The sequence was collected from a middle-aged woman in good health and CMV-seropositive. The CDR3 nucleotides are TGTGCCACCAGCAGGTCCGGGACTAGTCTCAAGCAGTACTTC. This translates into CATSRSGTSLKQYF.